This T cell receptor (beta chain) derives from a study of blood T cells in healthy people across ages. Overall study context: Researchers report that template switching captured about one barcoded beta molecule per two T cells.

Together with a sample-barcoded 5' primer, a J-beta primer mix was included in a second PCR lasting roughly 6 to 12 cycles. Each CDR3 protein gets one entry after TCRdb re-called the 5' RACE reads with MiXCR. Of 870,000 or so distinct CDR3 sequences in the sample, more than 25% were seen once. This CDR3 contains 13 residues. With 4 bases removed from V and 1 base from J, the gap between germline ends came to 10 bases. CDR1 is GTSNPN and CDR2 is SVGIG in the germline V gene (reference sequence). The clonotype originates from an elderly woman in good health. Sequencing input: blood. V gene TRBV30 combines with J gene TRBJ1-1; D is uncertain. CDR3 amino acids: CAWTHMGNTEAFF. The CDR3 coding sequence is TGTGCCTGGACCCACATGGGGAACACTGAAGCTTTCTTT. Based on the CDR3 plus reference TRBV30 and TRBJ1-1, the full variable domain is SQTIHQWPATLVQPVGSPLSLECTVEGTSNPNLYWYRQAAGRGLQLLFYSVGIGQISSEVPQNLSASRPQDRQFILSSKKLLLSDSGFYLCAWTHMGNTEAFFGQGTRLTVV.